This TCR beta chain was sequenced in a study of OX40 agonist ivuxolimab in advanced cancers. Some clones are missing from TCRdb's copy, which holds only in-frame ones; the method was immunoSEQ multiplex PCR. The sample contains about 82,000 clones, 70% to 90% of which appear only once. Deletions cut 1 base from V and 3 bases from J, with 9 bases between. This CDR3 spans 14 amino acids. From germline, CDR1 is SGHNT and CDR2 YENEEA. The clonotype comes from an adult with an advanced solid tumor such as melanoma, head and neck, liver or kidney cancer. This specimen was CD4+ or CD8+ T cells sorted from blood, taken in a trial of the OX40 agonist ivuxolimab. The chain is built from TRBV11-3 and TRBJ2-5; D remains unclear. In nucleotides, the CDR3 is TGTGCCAGCAGCTTAGGCGGAGCCGAAGAGACCCAGTACTTC. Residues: CASSLGGAEETQYF.